This T cell receptor (beta chain) was sequenced for a study of OX40 agonist ivuxolimab in advanced cancers. Overall study context: The study reported partial responses in three patients: one hepatocellular carcinoma, two cutaneous melanoma.

A word on this clone: The antigen remains unidentified.

The V gene's germline CDR1 is SGHDN and CDR2 FVKESK. The CDR3 spans 14 residues. V trimming: 4 bases; J trimming: 5 bases; junction bases outside the gene matches: 4. Sequenced by immunoSEQ multiplex PCR; TCRdb stores in-frame clones only, minus some. This table holds tens of thousands of clones, around nine tenths found once. Study findings and constraints: CD8+ T cells showed, on average, more clonal expansion than CD4+ cells.

This receptor was obtained from an adult with an advanced solid tumor such as melanoma, head and neck, liver or kidney cancer. V is TRBV14 and J is TRBJ2-3; TRBD1 agrees at 9 bases. This specimen consisted of CD4+ or CD8+ T cells sorted from blood, obtained in a trial of the OX40 agonist ivuxolimab. The CDR3 here is CASSRQGVGDTQYF. CDR3 sequence (DNA): TGTGCCAGCAGCCGACAGGGGGTTGGAGATACGCAGTATTTT.